Below, 13 T cell receptor beta chains from the same sample are listed, as sequenced in a study of shared clonotypes between healthy human individuals. The assay was immunoSEQ multiplex PCR, and TCRdb's table has in-frame clones only and misses some. The sample records 2 million to 2.5 million clones, roughly 95% being singletons. Source material: naive CD4+ T cells sorted from blood. As for subset: CD45RA+ positively selected. The receptors were sampled from a man aged 18 to 35 in good health.

The chain joins TRBV5-1 to TRBJ1-1; 8 bases are shared with TRBD1. This CDR3 spans 15 amino acids. Germline assignment: CDR1 SGHRS and CDR2 YFSETQ. The V gene end was trimmed by 4 bases and the J gene end by 1 base; junction bases not matched to a gene: 6. The CDR3, as DNA: TGCGCCAGCAGCACCGGACAGGGAGGGAACACTGAAGCTTTCTTT. Protein sequence: CASSTGQGGNTEAFF.

This clone was counted once. The chain employs TRBV18 and TRBJ2-2; 7 bases align to TRBD1. The CDR3 length is 16 residues. The V and J ends lost 4 bases and 0 bases, in that order; junction bases with no gene match: 5. Germline CDR1 is KGHSH and CDR2 is LQKENI. CDR3 sequence: CASSRGQAANTGELFF. The CDR3, as DNA: TGTGCCAGCTCACGCGGACAGGCTGCGAACACCGGGGAGCTGTTTTTT. The entire variable domain, with the rest obtained from reference TRBV18 and TRBJ2-2, is as follows: NAGVMQNPRHLVRRRGQEARLRCSPMKGHSHVYWYRQLPEEGLKFMVYLQKENIIDESGMPKERFSAEFPKEGPSILRIQQVVRGDSAAYFCASSRGQAANTGELFFGEGSRLTVL.

The chain combines TRBV30 with TRBJ1-6; TRBD1 agrees at 9 bases. The CDR3 covers 16 residues. V trimming: 4 bases; J trimming: 10 bases; junction bases outside the gene matches: 14. Germline V gene data show CDR1 as GTSNPN and CDR2 as SVGIG (reference sequence). The CDR3, as DNA: TGTGCCTGGACCGGGACAGGGCCGTCTGGGCAATCACCCCTCCACTTT. Protein product: CAWTGTGPSGQSPLHF.

V gene TRBV27 combines with J gene TRBJ2-2; 11 bases match TRBD2. Trimming took 7 bases from V and 2 from J; bases not matched to a gene: 3. CDR1 is MNHEY and CDR2 is SMNVEV in the germline V gene (reference sequence). The CDR3 spans 15 residues. CDR3 sequence: CASKLAGDNTGELFF. Here the CDR3 DNA reads TGTGCCAGCAAACTAGCGGGGGACAACACCGGGGAGCTGTTTTTT.

The CDR3 loop is CASSQWMGWQGQETQYF. The DNA of the CDR3 is TGTGCCAGCAGCCAATGGATGGGGTGGCAGGGCCAAGAGACCCAGTACTTC. The rearrangement uses TRBV14 and TRBJ2-5, with D possibly being TRBD1 (5 bases). The CDR3 length is 17 residues. The V end was cut by 2 bases, the J end by 1 base, with 17 bases between. Germline V gives CDR1 SGHDN, CDR2 FVKESK.

This clone occurred once. The identical CDR3 is also encoded by other nucleotide sequences in the sample. V is TRBV18 and J is TRBJ2-5; D unresolved. With 5 bases removed from V and 0 bases from J, the gap between germline ends came to 4 bases. Per the germline V gene, CDR1 is KGHSH and CDR2 is LQKENI. This CDR3 is built from 12 residues. The CDR3 nucleotides are TGTGCCAGCTCAACATACCAAGAGACCCAGTACTTC. Protein: CASSTYQETQYF.

This clone was recorded once. The V and J genes are TRBV29-1 and TRBJ2-7; no clear D. Germline V gives CDR1 SQVTM, CDR2 ANQGSEA. The CDR3 has 13 residues. The ends were cut back, 0 bases at V and 3 bases at J, with 9 bases in the middle. CDR3 sequence: CSVEDPVDYEQYF. CDR3 bases: TGCAGCGTTGAAGATCCGGTGGACTACGAGCAGTACTTC.

The CDR3 bases are TGTGCCAGCAGTTCCCCGGGGAGTCCCCAAAATTCACCCCTCCACTTT. It specifies CASSSPGSPQNSPLHF. V gene TRBV27 combines with J gene TRBJ1-6; D uncertain. The CDR3 length is 16 residues. Trimming shortened V by 4 bases and J by 7 bases, and 17 bases separated the two germline ends. Germline loops: CDR1 MNHEY, CDR2 SMNVEV (reference sequence).

V and J are TRBV5-1 and TRBJ1-1; D gene uncertain. This CDR3 has 14 residues. Looked up from germline, CDR1 is SGHRS and CDR2 is YFSETQ. The ends were cut back, 6 bases at V and 0 bases at J, with 12 bases in the middle. The CDR3 loop reads CASKVGGLNTEAFF. CDR3 coding DNA: TGCGCCAGCAAGGTCGGCGGATTGAACACTGAAGCTTTCTTT.

V and J are TRBV30 and TRBJ2-1; D remains unclear. The V and J ends lost 3 bases and 8 bases respectively, with 11 bases between them. CDR3 length: 12 amino acids. The V gene's germline CDR1 is GTSNPN and CDR2 SVGIG (reference sequence). DNA of the CDR3: TGTGCCTGGAGGCTGTCGTTCGATGAGCAGTTCTTC. Translation gives CAWRLSFDEQFF.

J is TRBJ2-2 and V is TRBV29-1, with a weak D call TRBD1 (6 bases). CDR1 SQVTM and CDR2 ANQGSEA come from the germline V gene. Deletions cut 4 bases from V and 7 bases from J, with 10 bases between. The CDR3 extends over 12 amino acids. The CDR3 coding sequence is TGCAGCGTTGTTACAGGGATCGGGGAGCTGTTTTTT. It translates to CSVVTGIGELFF.

The genes are TRBV2 and TRBJ2-7; TRBD2 matches 8 bases. J was trimmed by 2 bases and V by 4 bases; bases with no gene match: 4. The length of the CDR3 is 14 residues. The germline gives CDR1 SNHLY, CDR2 FYNNEI. CDR3 sequence: CASSGGRNTYEQYF. The CDR3 DNA sequence: TGTGCCAGCAGTGGCGGGAGGAATACCTACGAGCAGTACTTC.

This chain connects TRBV13 to TRBJ2-1; the D gene is possibly TRBD2 (5 bases). V was shortened by 6 bases and J by 8 bases, with 17 bases between the two germline ends. The V gene's germline CDR1 is PRHDT and CDR2 FYEKMQ (reference sequence). The CDR3 is 14 amino acids. CDR3 nucleotide sequence: TGTGCCAGCAGTATACTAGACCTCCGACATGAGCAGTTCTTC. This gives the protein CASSILDLRHEQFF.